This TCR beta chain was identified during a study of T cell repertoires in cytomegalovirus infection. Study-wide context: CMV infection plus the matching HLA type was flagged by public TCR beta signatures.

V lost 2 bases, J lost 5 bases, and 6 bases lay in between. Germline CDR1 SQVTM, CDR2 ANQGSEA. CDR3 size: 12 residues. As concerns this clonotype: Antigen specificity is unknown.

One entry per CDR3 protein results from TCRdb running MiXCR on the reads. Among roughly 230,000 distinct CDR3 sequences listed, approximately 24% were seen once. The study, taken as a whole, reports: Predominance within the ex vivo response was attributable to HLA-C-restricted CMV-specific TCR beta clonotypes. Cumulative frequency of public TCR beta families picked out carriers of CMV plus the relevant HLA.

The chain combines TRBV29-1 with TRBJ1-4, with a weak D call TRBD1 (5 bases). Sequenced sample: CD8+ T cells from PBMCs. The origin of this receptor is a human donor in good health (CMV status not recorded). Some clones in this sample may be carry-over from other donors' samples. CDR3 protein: CSVERGNEKLFF. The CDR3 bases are TGCAGCGTTGAAAGGGGAAATGAAAAACTGTTTTTT.